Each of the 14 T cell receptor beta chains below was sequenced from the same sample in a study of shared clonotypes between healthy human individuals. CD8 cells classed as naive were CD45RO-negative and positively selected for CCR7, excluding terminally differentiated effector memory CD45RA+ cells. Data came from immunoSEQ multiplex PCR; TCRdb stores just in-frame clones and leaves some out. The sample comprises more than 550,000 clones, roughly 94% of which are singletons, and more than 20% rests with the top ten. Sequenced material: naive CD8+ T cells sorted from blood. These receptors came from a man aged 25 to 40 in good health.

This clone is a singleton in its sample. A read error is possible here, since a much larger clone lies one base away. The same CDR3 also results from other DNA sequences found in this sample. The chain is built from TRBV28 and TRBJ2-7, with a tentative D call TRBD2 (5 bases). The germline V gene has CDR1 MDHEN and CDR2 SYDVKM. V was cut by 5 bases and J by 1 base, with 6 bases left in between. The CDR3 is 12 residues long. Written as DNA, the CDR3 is TGTGCCAGCAGTCCGGGGTCCTACGAGCAGTACTTC. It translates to CASSPGSYEQYF. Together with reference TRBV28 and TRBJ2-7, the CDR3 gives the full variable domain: DVKVTQSSRYLVKRTGEKVFLECVQDMDHENMFWYRQDPGLGLRLIYFSYDVKMKEKGDIPEGYSVSREKKERFSLILESASTNQTSMYLCASSPGSYEQYFGPGTRLTVT.

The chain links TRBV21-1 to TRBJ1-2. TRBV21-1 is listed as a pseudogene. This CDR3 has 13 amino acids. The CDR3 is CASSKGRCYGYTF. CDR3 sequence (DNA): TGTGCCAGCAGCAAGGGGAGGTGCTATGGCTACACCTTC.

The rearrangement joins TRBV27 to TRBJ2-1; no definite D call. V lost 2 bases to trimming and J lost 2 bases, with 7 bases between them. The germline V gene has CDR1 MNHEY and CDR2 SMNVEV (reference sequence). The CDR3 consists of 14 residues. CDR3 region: CASSLKGTYNEQFF. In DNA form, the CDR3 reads TGTGCCAGCAGTTTAAAGGGCACCTACAATGAGCAGTTCTTC.

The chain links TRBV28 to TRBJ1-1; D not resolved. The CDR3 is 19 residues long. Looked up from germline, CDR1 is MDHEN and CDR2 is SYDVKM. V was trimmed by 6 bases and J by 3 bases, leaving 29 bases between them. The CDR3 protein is CASRRPRHRYTEKDTEAFF. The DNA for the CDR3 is TGTGCCAGCAGGCGTCCGCGACACCGATACACTGAAAAGGACACTGAAGCTTTCTTT.

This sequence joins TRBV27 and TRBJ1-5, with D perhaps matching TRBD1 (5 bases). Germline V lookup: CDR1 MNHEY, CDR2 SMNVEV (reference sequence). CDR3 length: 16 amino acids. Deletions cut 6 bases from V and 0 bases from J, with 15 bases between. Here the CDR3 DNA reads TGTGCCAGCAGCCTCCTCCCGGGGGATAGCAATCAGCCCCAGCATTTT. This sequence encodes CASSLLPGDSNQPQHF.

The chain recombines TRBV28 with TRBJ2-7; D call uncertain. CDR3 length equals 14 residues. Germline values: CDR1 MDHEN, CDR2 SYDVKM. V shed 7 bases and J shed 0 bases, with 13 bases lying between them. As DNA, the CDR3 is TGTGCCAGCAAAACCCCTAAGGACTCCTACGAGCAGTACTTC. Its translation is CASKTPKDSYEQYF.

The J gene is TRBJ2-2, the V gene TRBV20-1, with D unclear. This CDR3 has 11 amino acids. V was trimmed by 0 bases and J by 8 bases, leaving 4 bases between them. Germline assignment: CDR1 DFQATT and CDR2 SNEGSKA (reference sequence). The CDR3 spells CSARDQGELFF. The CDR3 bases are TGCAGTGCTAGAGATCAGGGGGAGCTGTTTTTT.

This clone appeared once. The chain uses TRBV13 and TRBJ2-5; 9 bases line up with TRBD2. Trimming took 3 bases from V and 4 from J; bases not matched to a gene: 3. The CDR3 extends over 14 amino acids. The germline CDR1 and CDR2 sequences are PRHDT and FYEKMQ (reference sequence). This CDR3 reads CASSLWTSVETQYF. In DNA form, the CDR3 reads TGTGCCAGCAGCTTGTGGACTAGCGTAGAGACCCAGTACTTC.

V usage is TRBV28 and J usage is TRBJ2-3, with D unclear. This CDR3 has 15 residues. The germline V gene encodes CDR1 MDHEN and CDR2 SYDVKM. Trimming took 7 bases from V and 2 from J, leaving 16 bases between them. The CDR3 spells CASTPGRRTTDTQYF. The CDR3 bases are TGTGCCAGCACCCCCGGACGGAGAACCACAGATACGCAGTATTTT. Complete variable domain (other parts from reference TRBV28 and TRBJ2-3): DVKVTQSSRYLVKRTGEKVFLECVQDMDHENMFWYRQDPGLGLRLIYFSYDVKMKEKGDIPEGYSVSREKKERFSLILESASTNQTSMYLCASTPGRRTTDTQYFGPGTRLTVL.

The chain's CDR3 is CASSFGGTNQPQHF. The CDR3 nucleotides read TGTGCCAGCAGCTTTGGGGGGACCAATCAGCCCCAGCATTTT. The V gene is TRBV7-9, the J gene TRBJ1-5; possible D gene TRBD1, 5 bases. The germline gives CDR1 SEHNR, CDR2 FQNEAQ (reference sequence). The CDR3 contains 14 residues. The germline V and J ends were trimmed by 3 bases and 3 bases, with 9 bases remaining between them.

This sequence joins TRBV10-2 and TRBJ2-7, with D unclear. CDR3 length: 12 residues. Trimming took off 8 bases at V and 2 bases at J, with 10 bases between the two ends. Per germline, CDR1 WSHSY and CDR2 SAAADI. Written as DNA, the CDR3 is TGCGCCAGCGGGTCCGCAACCTACGAGCAGTACTTC. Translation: CASGSATYEQYF.

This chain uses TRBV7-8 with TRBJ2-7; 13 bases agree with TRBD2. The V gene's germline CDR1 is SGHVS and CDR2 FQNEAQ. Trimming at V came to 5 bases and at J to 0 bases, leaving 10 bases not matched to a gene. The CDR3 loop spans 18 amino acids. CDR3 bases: TGTGCCAGCAGCACCGGGACTAGCGGGAAGACGGGCTCCTACGAGCAGTACTTC. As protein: CASSTGTSGKTGSYEQYF.

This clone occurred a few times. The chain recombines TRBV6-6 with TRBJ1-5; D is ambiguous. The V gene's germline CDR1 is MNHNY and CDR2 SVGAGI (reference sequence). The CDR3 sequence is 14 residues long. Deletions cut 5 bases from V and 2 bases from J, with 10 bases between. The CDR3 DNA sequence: TGTGCCAGCAGTCCTACTTATGGCAATCAGCCCCAGCATTTT. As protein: CASSPTYGNQPQHF.

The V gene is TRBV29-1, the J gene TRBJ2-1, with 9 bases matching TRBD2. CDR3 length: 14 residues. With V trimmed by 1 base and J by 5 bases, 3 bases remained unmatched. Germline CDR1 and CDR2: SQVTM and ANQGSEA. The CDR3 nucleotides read TGCAGCGTTGAAGTAGCGGGAGAAAACAATGAGCAGTTCTTC. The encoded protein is CSVEVAGENNEQFF.